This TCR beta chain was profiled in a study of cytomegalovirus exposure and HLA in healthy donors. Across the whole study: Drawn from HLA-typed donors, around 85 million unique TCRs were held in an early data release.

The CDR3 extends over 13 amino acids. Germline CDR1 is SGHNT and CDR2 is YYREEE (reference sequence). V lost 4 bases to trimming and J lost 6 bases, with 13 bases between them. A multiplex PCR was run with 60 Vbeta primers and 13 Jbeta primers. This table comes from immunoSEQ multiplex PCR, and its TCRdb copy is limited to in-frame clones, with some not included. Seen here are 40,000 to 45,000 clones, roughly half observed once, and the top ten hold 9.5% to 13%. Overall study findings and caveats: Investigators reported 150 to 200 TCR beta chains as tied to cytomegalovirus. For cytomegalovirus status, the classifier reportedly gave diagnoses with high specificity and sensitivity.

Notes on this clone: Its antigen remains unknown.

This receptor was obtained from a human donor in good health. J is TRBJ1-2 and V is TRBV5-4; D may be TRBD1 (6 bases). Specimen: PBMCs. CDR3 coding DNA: TGTGCCAGCAGCCCATCCCACAGGGATGGCTACACCTTC. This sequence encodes CASSPSHRDGYTF.